This TCR beta chain was sequenced in a study of metastatic and nonmetastatic thyroid tumors. Broader study findings: Compared with benign nodules, malignant thyroid tumors were reported to have significantly higher TCR beta diversity in both blood and tumor.

Ahead of thyroid surgery, no patient had received treatment of any kind. This clone was found many times. Its antigen is undetermined. Per the germline V gene, CDR1 is ENHRY and CDR2 is SYGVKD. The CDR3 spans 17 residues. Germline trimming cut 6 bases from V and 5 bases from J; bases unmatched to any gene: 17. TCRdb re-clonotyped the PCR reads through MiXCR. The sample has 20,000 to 25,000 clones; about 16% are singletons. The V and J genes are TRBV10-3 and TRBJ2-7, with 9 bases that match TRBD1. The sequencing sample was made of blood. The clonotype comes from a male donor with papillary thyroid cancer or a benign thyroid nodule (not recorded which). Some clones in this sample may be carry-over from other donors' samples. The chain's CDR3 is CAIRPGTGKVATNEQYF. The CDR3 DNA follows: TGTGCCATCAGACCCGGGACAGGGAAAGTCGCTACTAACGAGCAGTACTTC.